This T cell receptor (beta chain) comes out of a study of identical twins. From the 5' RACE reads, TCRdb called clonotypes with MiXCR, one entry per CDR3 protein. The sample contains some 790,000 distinct CDR3 sequences, around a sixth of which appear only once. This clonotype was observed once. Its antigen is undetermined. The study's findings and limits: Models underestimated TCR alpha sharing (out-of-frame) in monozygotic twins. With beta out-of-frame sequences, excess sharing by twins was weaker.

Per the germline V gene, CDR1 is MNHNS and CDR2 is SASEGT. The CDR3 spans 16 residues. Trimming removed 6 bases from V and 1 base from J, with 18 bases in between. These sequences were also reported in another study, on T cells expressing NK-cell markers. Per that paper: In the group of eight sequenced donors, seven were HCMV-seropositive and one was seronegative. In roughly six donors, dominant CD3+CD56+NKG2C+ clonotypes ranked among the top 10 CD8+ clonotypes.

The chain joins TRBV6-1 to TRBJ1-1; D remains ambiguous. The clonotype originates from a young woman in good health. The sample consisted of PBMCs. The DNA for the CDR3 is TGTGCCAGCAGCCAAGCACCAAGAGCGGGGAACACTGAAGCTTTCTTT. The encoded protein is CASSQAPRAGNTEAFF.